This T cell receptor beta chain is from a study of blood T cell repertoires in COVID-19. Method: immunoSEQ multiplex PCR; TCRdb's copy keeps in-frame clones and lacks some. The sample carries approximately 130,000 clones, 85% to 90% recorded once. CDR3 size: 13 residues. V shed 4 bases and J 4 bases; nucleotides not matched to a gene: 0. This TCR derives from a human donor in a cohort sampled during active COVID-19. The sample consisted of peripheral blood. The chain recombines TRBV12-3 or TRBV12-4 with TRBJ1-3; 8 bases align to TRBD1. The CDR3 region is CASSYRGGNTIYF. As DNA, the CDR3 is TGTGCCAGCAGTTACAGGGGGGGAAACACCATATATTTT.